These 24 T cell receptor beta chains share one sample of origin, sequenced in a study of radiation and T cells in renal cell carcinoma. Regarding time point: baseline pretreatment blood. Described treatment: 15 Gy SBRT to primary tumor, nephrectomy 4 weeks later. Using immunoSEQ multiplex PCR, the repertoire was profiled, and TCRdb retains in-frame clones only, with some absent. Of approximately 150,000 clones listed, roughly 85% are singletons. The sequences come from blood, collected from a patient whose treatment included radiotherapy and nephrectomy. The receptors shown here come from a woman aged 50 to 60 with renal cell carcinoma.

This sequence joins TRBV9 and TRBJ2-2, with 8 bases aligning to TRBD1. The V segment lost 4 bases and the J segment 1 base; nucleotides outside the gene matches: 3. From germline, CDR1 is SGDLS and CDR2 YYNGEE. CDR3 size: 15 residues. The CDR3 nucleotides are TGTGCCAGCAGCCCTGGGACAGGGAACACCGGGGAGCTGTTTTTT. Translation gives CASSPGTGNTGELFF.

In this sample, this clone turned up once. The chain recombines TRBV28 with TRBJ1-2; 8 nucleotides agree with TRBD1. The CDR3 extends over 14 amino acids. The V and J ends lost 7 bases and 4 bases, in that order; junction bases with no gene match: 8. Germline CDR1 MDHEN, CDR2 SYDVKM. The CDR3 protein is CASTVGQVIYGYTF. The CDR3 region has the DNA TGTGCCAGCACCGTGGGACAGGTGATCTATGGCTACACCTTC.

V is TRBV30 and J is TRBJ1-2; 7 nucleotides align to TRBD1. The germline CDR1 and CDR2 sequences are GTSNPN and SVGIG (reference sequence). The ends lost 3 bases at V and 2 bases at J; junction bases unmatched: 9. The CDR3 has 15 residues. The CDR3 DNA sequence: TGTGCCTGGAGAGATCCTGGGACAGCAAACTATGGCTACACCTTC. This translates into CAWRDPGTANYGYTF.

This clone turned up a few times. The chain has TRBV18 and TRBJ2-7; D is possibly TRBD2 (6 bases). The CDR3 has 13 amino acids. Trimming left V 2 bases short and J 9 bases short, with 14 bases between. Germline lookup yields CDR1 KGHSH and CDR2 LQKENI. CDR3 amino acids: CASSPADGGVQYF. The CDR3 nucleotides read TGTGCCAGCTCACCAGCAGACGGAGGGGTGCAGTACTTC.

This clone was observed a handful of times. The chain's CDR3 is CASMDRGMNTEAFF. The CDR3 DNA reads as TGTGCCAGCATGGACAGGGGAATGAACACTGAAGCTTTCTTT. The chain joins TRBV6-1 to TRBJ1-1; TRBD1 aligns across 9 bases. The V gene's germline CDR1 is MNHNS and CDR2 SASEGT. The CDR3 runs to 14 residues. J lost 0 bases, V lost 7 bases, and 3 bases had no gene match.

V gene TRBV18 combines with J gene TRBJ1-4, with no clear D. This CDR3 is 17 amino acids long. V was clipped by 6 bases and J by 0 bases, with 17 bases between them. In germline, CDR1 is KGHSH, CDR2 LQKENI. The CDR3 nucleotides are TGTGCCAGCTCCCACAACGGCCAGGTGGCAACTAATGAAAAACTGTTTTTT. This gives the protein CASSHNGQVATNEKLFF.

V usage is TRBV9 and J usage is TRBJ2-7, with 7 bases lining up with TRBD1. Looked up from germline, CDR1 is SGDLS and CDR2 is YYNGEE. Losses at the gene ends were 3 bases for V and 4 bases for J; bases not matched to a gene: 7. The CDR3 totals 14 residues. CDR3 protein: CASSGNRGDYEQYF. The CDR3 nucleotides are TGTGCCAGCAGCGGAAACAGGGGTGATTACGAGCAGTACTTC. Full variable domain (missing parts from reference TRBV9 and TRBJ2-7): DSGVTQTPKHLITATGQRVTLRCSPRSGDLSVYWYQQSLDQGLQFLIQYYNGEERAKGNILERFSAQQFPDLHSELNLSSLELGDSALYFCASSGNRGDYEQYFGPGTRLTVT.

In this sample, this clone turned up many times. This chain links TRBV20-1 with TRBJ1-1; D unclear. This CDR3 has 10 residues. The germline V and J ends were trimmed by 5 bases and 6 bases, with 7 bases remaining between them. CDR1 is DFQATT and CDR2 is SNEGSKA in the germline V gene (reference sequence). The CDR3 nucleotides read TGCAGTGCTGGAATAGCTGAAGCTTTCTTT. Translated, it gives CSAGIAEAFF.

V usage is TRBV5-6 and J usage is TRBJ2-1; TRBD2 matches at 14 bases. Germline V CDR1 and CDR2: SGHDT, YYEEEE. The J segment lost 9 bases and the V segment lost 4 bases, leaving 6 bases of the junction unmatched. This CDR3 contains 15 residues. CDR3: CASSGGLAGVTEQFF. DNA of the CDR3: TGTGCCAGCAGCGGGGGACTAGCGGGAGTCACTGAGCAGTTCTTC.

The CDR3 loop is CASSVGQGDTYEQYF. The CDR3 bases are TGTGCCAGCAGCGTAGGTCAGGGGGATACCTACGAGCAGTACTTC. The genes are TRBV9 and TRBJ2-7; 7 bases line up with TRBD1. This CDR3 region has 15 residues. The junction had 5 bases not matched to a gene; V was cut back by 0 bases and J by 2 bases. Germline-derived CDR1 and CDR2 are SGDLS and YYNGEE.

The rearrangement uses TRBV9 and TRBJ2-7; D possibly uses TRBD1 or TRBD2 (6 bases each). This CDR3 is 15 amino acids long. CDR1 and CDR2 (germline): SGDLS, YYNGEE. V lost 4 bases and J lost 1, with 15 bases in between. CDR3 sequence reads: CASSSRTGASYEQYF. The CDR3 DNA sequence: TGTGCCAGCAGCTCACGAACGGGGGCGTCCTACGAGCAGTACTTC.

The rearrangement joins TRBV19 to TRBJ2-7; D is perhaps TRBD2 (6 bases). Germline values: CDR1 LNHDA, CDR2 SQIVND (reference sequence). There are 14 residues in the CDR3. V dropped 6 bases and J dropped 2 bases, with 14 bases sitting between them. In nucleotides, the CDR3 is TGTGCCAGTAGGCCTCCGGGCGGGGCCTACGAGCAGTACTTC. Its protein is CASRPPGGAYEQYF.

The chain links TRBV6-5 to TRBJ2-7; maybe TRBD2 (6 bases). Germline lookup yields CDR1 MNHEY and CDR2 SVGAGI. This CDR3 spans 16 amino acids. V lost 0 bases, J lost 5 bases, and 17 bases lay in between. CDR3 region: CASSYSEYGGFNEQYF. CDR3 nucleotide sequence: TGTGCCAGCAGTTACTCGGAATATGGGGGGTTTAACGAGCAGTACTTC.

The V call is TRBV14, the J call TRBJ2-7, with D hard to call. The CDR3 loop spans 14 amino acids. Trimming stripped 4 bases from V and 3 bases from J, with 13 bases between. The V gene's germline CDR1 is SGHDN and CDR2 FVKESK. The CDR3 is CASSPNRASYEQYF. The CDR3 coding sequence is TGTGCCAGCAGCCCGAACCGGGCAAGCTACGAGCAGTACTTC.

This clone has just a few counts. This chain connects TRBV4-1 to TRBJ1-4; no firm D call. The CDR3 consists of 12 residues. V was trimmed by 4 bases and J by 8 bases, leaving 8 bases between them. Germline V CDR1 and CDR2: MGHRA, YSYEKL. The CDR3 region is CASSLLGEKLFF. The CDR3 DNA is TGCGCCAGCAGCCTACTGGGGGAAAAACTGTTTTTT.

This chain links TRBV4-3 with TRBJ1-4; D gene uncertain. In germline, CDR1 is LGHNA, CDR2 YSLEER. The ends were cut back, 1 base at V and 7 bases at J, with 16 bases in the middle. This CDR3 is built from 16 residues. The CDR3 DNA sequence: TGCGCCAGCAGCCAAGGGGGTGCCCCTGGGAGTGAAAAACTGTTTTTT. Protein sequence: CASSQGGAPGSEKLFF.

The chain employs TRBV7-2 and TRBJ2-5; 9 bases agree with TRBD2. The CDR3 extends over 13 amino acids. From germline, CDR1 is SGHTA and CDR2 FQGNSA. The V gene end was trimmed by 4 bases and the J gene end by 5 bases; junction bases not matched to a gene: 2. The CDR3, as DNA: TGTGCCAGCAGCTCAAGCGGGAGGGAGACCCAGTACTTC. It translates to CASSSSGRETQYF.

In this sample, this clone turned up once. The chain combines TRBV5-4 with TRBJ2-5; 7 bases are a match to TRBD1. Germline CDR1 is SGHNT and CDR2 is YYREEE (reference sequence). The CDR3 loop spans 15 amino acids. The V gene end was trimmed by 4 bases and the J gene end by 4 bases; junction bases not matched to a gene: 10. Here the CDR3 DNA reads TGTGCCAGCAGCCCACAGGATGCAGGGGGAGAGACCCAGTACTTC. Amino acid sequence: CASSPQDAGGETQYF.

This sequence joins TRBV2 and TRBJ2-5, with D uncertain. V dropped 6 bases and J dropped 2 bases, with 13 bases sitting between them. Germline V gene sequence: CDR1 SNHLY, CDR2 FYNNEI. The CDR3 extends over 14 amino acids. In DNA, the CDR3 is TGTGCCAGCAGCGATTCTCCACGTCAAGAGACCCAGTACTTC. It translates to CASSDSPRQETQYF.

The chain joins TRBV5-1 to TRBJ2-3; D is tentatively TRBD1 or TRBD2 (5 bases each). V dropped 2 bases and J dropped 0 bases, with 13 bases sitting between them. The CDR3 consists of 16 residues. The germline CDR1 and CDR2 sequences are SGHRS and YFSETQ. The CDR3 DNA reads as TGCGCCAGCAGCTTCGGCCGGGACCCAAGCACAGATACGCAGTATTTT. This codes for CASSFGRDPSTDTQYF.

The chain combines TRBV9 with TRBJ2-2; TRBD2 matches at 7 bases. Germline CDR1 is SGDLS and CDR2 is YYNGEE. Unmatched junction bases numbered 11, after V lost 4 bases and J lost 5 bases. The CDR3 has 16 residues. For the CDR3, the DNA is TGTGCCAGCAGCACAAGCAGTGGGAGGGGTACCGGGGAGCTGTTTTTT. The encoded protein is CASSTSSGRGTGELFF.

This chain uses TRBV15 with TRBJ2-5; D gene ambiguous. Germline CDR1 and CDR2: LNHNV and YYDKDF (reference sequence). Trimming shortened V by 1 base and J by 2 bases, and 8 bases separated the two germline ends. This CDR3 has 14 amino acids. In DNA form, the CDR3 reads TGTGCCACCAGCAGAGGCGGTGAGCAAGAGACCCAGTACTTC. Its translation is CATSRGGEQETQYF.

This chain connects TRBV9 to TRBJ2-3, with D perhaps TRBD1 or TRBD2 (6 bases each). The CDR3 length is 16 residues. The germline gives CDR1 SGDLS, CDR2 YYNGEE. The germline V and J ends were trimmed by 3 bases and 1 base, with 15 bases remaining between them. This chain's CDR3 is CASSEPRGRGTDTQYF. The CDR3 DNA reads as TGTGCCAGCAGCGAGCCCCGGGGGCGAGGCACAGATACGCAGTATTTT. Together with reference TRBV9 and TRBJ2-3, the CDR3 gives the full variable domain: DSGVTQTPKHLITATGQRVTLRCSPRSGDLSVYWYQQSLDQGLQFLIQYYNGEERAKGNILERFSAQQFPDLHSELNLSSLELGDSALYFCASSEPRGRGTDTQYFGPGTRLTVL.

On this clone itself: This CDR3 is also generated by other DNA sequences in the sample. The chain joins TRBV9 to TRBJ2-1; a possible D gene is TRBD1 (6 bases). The CDR3 covers 15 residues. CDR1 SGDLS and CDR2 YYNGEE come from the germline V gene. Trimming took 0 bases from V and 3 from J, leaving 10 bases between them. The CDR3, as DNA: TGTGCCAGCAGCGTAGAGGGGGATGTCTACAATGAGCAGTTCTTC. This translates into CASSVEGDVYNEQFF.